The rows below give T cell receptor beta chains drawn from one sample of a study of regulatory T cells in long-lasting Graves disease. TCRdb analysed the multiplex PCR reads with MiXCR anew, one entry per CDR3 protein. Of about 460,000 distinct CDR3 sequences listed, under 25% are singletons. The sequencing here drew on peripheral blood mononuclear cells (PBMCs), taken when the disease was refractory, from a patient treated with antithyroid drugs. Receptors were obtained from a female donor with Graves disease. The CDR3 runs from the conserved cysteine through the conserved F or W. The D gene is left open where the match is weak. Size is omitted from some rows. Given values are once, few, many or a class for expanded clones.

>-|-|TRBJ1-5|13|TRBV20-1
CSASRDGNQPQHF
TGCAGTGCTAGCCGGGACGGCAATCAGCCCCAGCATTTT
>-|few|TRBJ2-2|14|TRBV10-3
CAISDSSGTGELFF
TGTGCCATCAGTGATAGTAGCGGCACCGGGGAGCTGTTTTTT
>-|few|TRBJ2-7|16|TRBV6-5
CASSWGQIGTSYEQYF
TGTGCCAGCAGTTGGGGTCAGATCGGGACTTCCTACGAGCAGTACTTC
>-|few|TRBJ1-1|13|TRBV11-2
CASSRIGNTEAFF
TGTGCCAGCAGCCGGATAGGAAACACTGAAGCTTTCTTT
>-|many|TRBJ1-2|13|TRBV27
CASRGEGNYGYTF
TGTGCCAGCAGGGGCGAGGGGAACTATGGCTACACCTTC
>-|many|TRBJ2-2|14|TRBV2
CASRDSSNTGELFF
TGTGCCAGCCGGGACTCTTCGAACACCGGGGAGCTGTTTTTT
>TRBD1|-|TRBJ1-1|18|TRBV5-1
CASSSSTRDRGLNTEAFF
TGCGCCAGCAGCTCCTCAACCCGGGACAGGGGGCTGAATACTGAAGCTTTCTTT
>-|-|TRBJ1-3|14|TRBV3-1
CASTGSSSGNTIYF
TGTGCCAGCACAGGGAGTAGCTCTGGAAACACCATATATTTT
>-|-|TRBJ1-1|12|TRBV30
CAWIPYGTEAFF
TGTGCCTGGATCCCCTATGGCACTGAAGCTTTCTTT
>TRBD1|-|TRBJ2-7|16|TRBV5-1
CASSPKEGTGDEEQYF
TGCGCCAGCAGCCCGAAAGAGGGGACAGGTGACGAAGAGCAGTACTTC
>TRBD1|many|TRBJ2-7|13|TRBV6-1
CASTGTGNHEQYF
TGTGCCAGCACAGGGACAGGGAACCACGAGCAGTACTTC
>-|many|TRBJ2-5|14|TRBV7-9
CASSLVRPQETQYF
TGTGCCAGCAGCTTAGTTAGGCCACAAGAGACCCAGTACTTC
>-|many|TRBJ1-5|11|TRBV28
CASSAVGPQHF
TGTGCCAGCAGTGCAGTCGGGCCCCAGCATTTT
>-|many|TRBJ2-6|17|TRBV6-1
CASSGTVGRSGANVLTF
TGTGCCAGCAGTGGGACAGTGGGTAGGTCTGGGGCCAACGTCCTGACTTTC
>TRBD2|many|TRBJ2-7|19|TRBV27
CASSRTGTSGARGSYEQYF
TGTGCCAGCAGTCGGACCGGGACTAGCGGGGCCAGGGGTTCCTACGAGCAGTACTTC
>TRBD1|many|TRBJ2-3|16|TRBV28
CASSYADRGRTDTQYF
TGTGCCAGCAGTTACGCCGACAGGGGGCGCACAGATACGCAGTATTTT
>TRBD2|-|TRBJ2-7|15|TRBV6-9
CASSWRLAEGYEQYF
TGTGCCAGCAGTTGGAGACTAGCGGAGGGCTACGAGCAGTACTTC
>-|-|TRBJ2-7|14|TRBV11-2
CARSLKAGGNEQYF
TGTGCCCGCAGCTTAAAAGCAGGAGGCAACGAGCAGTACTTC
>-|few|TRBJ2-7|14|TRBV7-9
CASRRGTDSYEQYF
TGTGCCAGCCGAAGAGGGACGGACTCCTACGAGCAGTACTTC